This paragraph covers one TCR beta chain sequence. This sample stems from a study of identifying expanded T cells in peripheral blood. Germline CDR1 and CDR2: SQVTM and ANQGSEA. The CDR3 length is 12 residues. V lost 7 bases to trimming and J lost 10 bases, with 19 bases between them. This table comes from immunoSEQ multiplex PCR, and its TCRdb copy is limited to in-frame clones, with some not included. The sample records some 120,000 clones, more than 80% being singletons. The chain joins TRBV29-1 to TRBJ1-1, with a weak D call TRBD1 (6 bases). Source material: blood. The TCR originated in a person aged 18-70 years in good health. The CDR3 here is CSAGGALRPAFF. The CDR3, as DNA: TGCAGCGCCGGGGGGGCACTTAGGCCAGCTTTCTTT.